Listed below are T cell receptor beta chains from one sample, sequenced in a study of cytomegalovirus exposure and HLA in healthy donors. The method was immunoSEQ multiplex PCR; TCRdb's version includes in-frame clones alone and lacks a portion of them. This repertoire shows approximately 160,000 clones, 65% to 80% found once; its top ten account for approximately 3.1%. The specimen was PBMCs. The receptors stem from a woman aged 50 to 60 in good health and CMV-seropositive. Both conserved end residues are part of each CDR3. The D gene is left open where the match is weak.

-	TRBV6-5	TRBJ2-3	CASRTGDTQYF
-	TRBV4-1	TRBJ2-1	CASSQDRRTYNEQFF
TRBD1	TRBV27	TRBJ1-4	CASSWTGAYNEKLFF
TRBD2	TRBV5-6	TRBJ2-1	CASSSLGLADNEQFF
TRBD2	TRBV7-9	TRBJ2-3	CASSLFSGLTDTQYF
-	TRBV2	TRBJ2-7	CASCSSRLDKSYEQYF
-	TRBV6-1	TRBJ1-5	CASSEALRRQPQHF
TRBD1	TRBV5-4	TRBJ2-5	CASSYDRDQETQYF
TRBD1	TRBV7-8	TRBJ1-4	CASSLPGTGEKLFF
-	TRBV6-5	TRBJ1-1	CASNRGRNTEAFF
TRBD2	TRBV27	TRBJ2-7	CASSLRAFSGGSSYEQYF
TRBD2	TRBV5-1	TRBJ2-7	CATKPGGDSYEQYF
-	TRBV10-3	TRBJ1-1	CAIREQNICEAFF
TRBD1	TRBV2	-	CASQLSGQVIYEQYF
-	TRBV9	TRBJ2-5	CASSLWDFGTQYF
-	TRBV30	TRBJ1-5	CAWSVRWGRAMDQPQHF
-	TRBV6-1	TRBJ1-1	CASSGDMENTEAFF
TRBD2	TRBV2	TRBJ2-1	CASSEGGGNEQFF
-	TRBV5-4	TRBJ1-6	CASSPNRDRGYNSPLHF
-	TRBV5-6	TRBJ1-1	CASSTAKSGGDTEAFF
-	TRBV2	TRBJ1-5	CASSGHSNQPQHF
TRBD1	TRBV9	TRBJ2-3	CASTSIPGQGSDTQYF